The text below deals with one T cell receptor beta chain. The data were obtained in a study of blood T cell repertoires in COVID-19. Study in general: Acute and convalescent COVID-19 samples came from the United States, Italy and Spain. Sources were T cells, B-cell-depleted T cells, or PBMCs; the material itself was cDNA or gDNA.

Authors' analysis steps: Reference gene primer amplification gave estimated nucleated cell counts. The method was immunoSEQ multiplex PCR; TCRdb's version includes in-frame clones alone and lacks a portion of them. Clone size and the V and J calls come from that table; the DNA yielded D and trimming. The sample has 55,000 to 85,000 clones, around 80% seen once. Germline CDR1 is MNHEY and CDR2 is SMNVEV (reference sequence). The CDR3 runs 14 residues. Trimming left V 2 bases short and J 8 bases short, with 12 bases between. This receptor was obtained from a man in his sixties with active or convalescent COVID-19. Source material: peripheral blood. This chain connects TRBV27 to TRBJ1-4; maybe TRBD1 (5 bases). CDR3 protein: CASSLKGVGEKLFF. In DNA, the CDR3 is TGTGCCAGCAGTTTAAAAGGGGTTGGGGAAAAACTGTTTTTT.